This T cell receptor (beta chain) originates from a study of T cells in Graves' hyperthyroidism and ophthalmopathy. From RNA transcripts, TCR beta CDR3 regions were amplified. During a first-round RT-PCR of the TCR CDR3, the HTBI primer set was used. TCRdb re-derived calls from the multiplex PCR reads in MiXCR, one entry per CDR3 protein. The sample carries roughly 350,000 distinct CDR3 sequences, about 13% recorded once. Fresh peripheral blood, around 10 ml of it, supplied the PBMCs. The V gene lost 1 base and the J gene lost 3 bases, with 16 bases spanning the gap. CDR1 LNHNV and CDR2 YYDKDF come from the germline V gene (reference sequence). The CDR3 loop spans 16 amino acids.

Sequencing was done on a sample of blood. This chain joins TRBV15 and TRBJ2-7; D is ambiguous. This receptor was obtained from a woman between 40 and 55 years old with Graves' ophthalmopathy. The CDR3 protein is CATSRGMHAANYEQYF. CDR3 DNA: TGTGCCACCAGCAGAGGGATGCACGCGGCGAACTACGAGCAGTACTTC.